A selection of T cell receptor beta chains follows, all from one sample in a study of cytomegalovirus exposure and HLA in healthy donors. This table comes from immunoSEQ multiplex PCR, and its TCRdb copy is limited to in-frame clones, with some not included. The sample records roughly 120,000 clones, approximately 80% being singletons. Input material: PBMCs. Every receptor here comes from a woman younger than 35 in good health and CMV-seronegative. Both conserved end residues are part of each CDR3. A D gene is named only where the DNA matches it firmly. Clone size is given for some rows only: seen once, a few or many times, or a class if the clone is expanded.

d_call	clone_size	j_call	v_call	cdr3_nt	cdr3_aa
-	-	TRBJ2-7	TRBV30	TGTGCCTGGAGTGTATTTAAAATTTCGGGGAGATCCTACGAGCAGTACTTC	CAWSVFKISGRSYEQYF
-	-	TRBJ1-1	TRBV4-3	TGCGCCAGCAGCCAAGGGATCGACATGAACACTGAAGCTTTCTTT	CASSQGIDMNTEAFF
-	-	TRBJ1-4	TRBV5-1	TGCGCCAGCAGCTTTTCCTTGGTCGGGTCTAATGAAAAACTGTTTTTT	CASSFSLVGSNEKLFF
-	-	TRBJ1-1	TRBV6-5	TGTGCCAGCAGTTACCCCGGAGGGGCTTTCTTT	CASSYPGGAFF
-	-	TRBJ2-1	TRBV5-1	TGCGCCAGCAGCTCGCAGGGGCCCCCTAACAATGAGCAGTTCTTC	CASSSQGPPNNEQFF
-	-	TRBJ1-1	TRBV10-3	TGTGCCGTCAATGACGGGGGGCTAGGAGCTTTCTTT	CAVNDGGLGAFF
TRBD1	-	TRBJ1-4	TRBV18	TGTGCCAGCTCACCACCGGCCGGGACAGGACCATTTGTTAATGAAAAACTGTTTTTT	CASSPPAGTGPFVNEKLFF
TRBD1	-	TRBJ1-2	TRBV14	TGTGCCAGCAGCGAGCAAAGACAGGGGCGAGCTAACTATGGCTACACCTTC	CASSEQRQGRANYGYTF
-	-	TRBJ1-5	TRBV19	TGTGCCAGTAGTGGTGGGCATTATAGCAATCAGCCCCAGCATTTT	CASSGGHYSNQPQHF
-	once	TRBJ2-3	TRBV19	TGTGCCAGTAGTATGGTCCAACACACAGATACGCAGTATTTT	CASSMVQHTDTQYF
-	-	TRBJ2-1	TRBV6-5	TGTGCCAGCAGGTCACAGGACCCCGCCAATGAGCAGTTCTTC	CASRSQDPANEQFF
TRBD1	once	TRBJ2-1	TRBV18	TGTGCCAGCTCACCACCGGGACAGGCAAGAAATGAGCAGTTCTTC	CASSPPGQARNEQFF
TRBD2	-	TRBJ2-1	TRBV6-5	TGTGCCAGCAGTTACTCGGGGGGGATGCAGTTCTTC	CASSYSGGMQFF
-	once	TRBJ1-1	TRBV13	TGTGCCAGCAAAGGGAGTCAGCTGAACACTGAAGCTTTCTTT	CASKGSQLNTEAFF
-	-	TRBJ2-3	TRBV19	TGTGCCAGTAGTACCCGACAGTCGACGCAGTATTTT	CASSTRQSTQYF
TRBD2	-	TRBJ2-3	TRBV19	TGTGCCAGTAGTAGACGCCTCGGGACTAGCGGTGTTGATACGCAGTATTTT	CASSRRLGTSGVDTQYF
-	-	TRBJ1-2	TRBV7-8	TGTGCCAGCAGCGCTACCCCCGAGGGAGGGGACTATGGCTACACCTTC	CASSATPEGGDYGYTF
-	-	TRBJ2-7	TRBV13	TGTGCCAGCAGCTCCAGGGGCGGTACCTCCTACGAGCAGTACTTC	CASSSRGGTSYEQYF
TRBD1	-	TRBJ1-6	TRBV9	TGTGCCAGCAGCCTCGGGACAGAGGGATCACCCCTCCACTTT	CASSLGTEGSPLHF
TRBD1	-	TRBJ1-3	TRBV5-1	TGCGCCAGCACCCTGGGACAGCTCTCTGGAAACACCATATATTTT	CASTLGQLSGNTIYF
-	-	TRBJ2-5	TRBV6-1	TGTGCCAGCGGAGGGGACTACCAAGAGACCCAGTACTTC	CASGGDYQETQYF
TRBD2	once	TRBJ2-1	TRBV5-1	TGCGCCAGCAGCTTGTTAGCGGGGGAATACAATGAGCAGTTCTTC	CASSLLAGEYNEQFF
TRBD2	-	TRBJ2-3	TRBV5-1	TGCGCCAGCAGCTTGGGTAGCGGGGGCACAGATACGCAGTATTTT	CASSLGSGGTDTQYF
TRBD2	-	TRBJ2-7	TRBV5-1	TGCGCCAGCAGCTTGAATTGGGCTAGCGGGACCTACGAGCAGTACTTC	CASSLNWASGTYEQYF
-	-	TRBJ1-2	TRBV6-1	TGTGCCAGCAGTGAAATGGAGGGTGCTAACTATGGCTACACCTTC	CASSEMEGANYGYTF
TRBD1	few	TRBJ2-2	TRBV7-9	TGTGCCAGCTTAACAGGGGATTCCAGTTACACCGGGGAGCTGTTTTTT	CASLTGDSSYTGELFF
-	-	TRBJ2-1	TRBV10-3	TGTGCCATCAGTGGTCTAGCGAGCCCGTACAATGAGCAGTTCTTC	CAISGLASPYNEQFF
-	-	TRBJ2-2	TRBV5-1	TGCGCCAGCGCAACTAGCGAGGGGGTAAACACCGGGGAGCTGTTTTTT	CASATSEGVNTGELFF
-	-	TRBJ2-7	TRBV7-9	TGTGCCAGCAGCCCCGGGGACTACGAGCAGTACTTC	CASSPGDYEQYF
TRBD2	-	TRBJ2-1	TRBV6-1	TGTGCCAGCAGTGGAGAGAGACTAGCGGGGTACAATGAGCAGTTCTTC	CASSGERLAGYNEQFF
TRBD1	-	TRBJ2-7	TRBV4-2	TGTGCCAGCAGCCGCCGGGGACAGACCTCCTACGAGCAGTACTTC	CASSRRGQTSYEQYF
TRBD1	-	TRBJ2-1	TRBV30	TGTGCCTGGACCCTAGGGGACAGCTACAATGAGCAGTTCTTC	CAWTLGDSYNEQFF